These 31 T cell receptor beta chains came from one sample sequenced in a study of T cell responses to AZD1222 COVID-19 vaccine. Clones were read by immunoSEQ multiplex PCR, and TCRdb kept only the in-frame ones, dropping some. The sample yields around 140,000 clones, 85% to 95% seen once. Sequences were derived from peripheral blood, sampled on day 0 of AZD1222 vaccination. The receptors derive from an adult in good health.

The rearrangement joins TRBV25-1 to TRBJ2-5, with TRBD1 as a possible D gene (7 bases). V was cut by 4 bases and J by 4 bases, with 13 bases left in between. CDR1 and CDR2 (germline): MGHDK, SYGVNS. The CDR3 length is 14 residues. The DNA of the CDR3 is TGTGCCAGCAGTGTCTCAGGGGGAGGAGAGACCCAGTACTTC. This translates into CASSVSGGGETQYF.

This clone was detected only once. This chain connects TRBV5-4 to TRBJ2-5, with D tentatively TRBD1 (5 bases). The V end lost 0 bases, the J end lost 5 bases, and 14 bases lay between the germline ends. The CDR3 runs to 15 residues. Per the germline V gene, CDR1 is SGHNT and CDR2 is YYREEE (reference sequence). The CDR3 sequence is CASSLATVRAETQYF. The CDR3 DNA reads as TGTGCCAGCAGCTTGGCGACAGTTAGGGCGGAGACCCAGTACTTC.

V and J are TRBV7-9 and TRBJ2-5; no firm D call. The V gene's germline CDR1 is SEHNR and CDR2 FQNEAQ (reference sequence). V was shortened by 4 bases and J by 3 bases, with 3 bases between the two germline ends. The CDR3 totals 11 residues. The CDR3 DNA reads as TGTGCCAGCAGCTCCAAAGAGACCCAGTACTTC. Encoded protein: CASSSKETQYF.

This chain connects TRBV2 to TRBJ1-3; D might be TRBD1 (6 bases). Germline V gene data show CDR1 as SNHLY and CDR2 as FYNNEI. The CDR3 is 14 residues long. V was shortened by 8 bases and J by 0 bases, with 11 bases between the two germline ends. The CDR3 DNA is TGTGCCAGCCGACAGGCCAGCTCTGGAAACACCATATATTTT. Encoded protein: CASRQASSGNTIYF.

The chain is built from TRBV20-1 and TRBJ1-3; D unclear. V lost 3 bases to trimming and J lost 4 bases, with 4 bases between them. The germline V gene encodes CDR1 DFQATT and CDR2 SNEGSKA (reference sequence). The CDR3 is 11 amino acids. Written as DNA, the CDR3 is TGCAGTGCTAGTTGGGGAAACACCATATATTTT. It encodes CSASWGNTIYF.

The genes are TRBV5-1 and TRBJ2-2; 8 bases line up with TRBD1. Germline V gene sequence: CDR1 SGHRS, CDR2 YFSETQ. The CDR3 length is 15 residues. V lost 3 bases and J lost 3; bases outside the gene matches: 4. CDR3 in amino acids: CASSSRGPDTGELFF. The CDR3 bases are TGCGCCAGCAGCTCCAGGGGGCCAGACACCGGGGAGCTGTTTTTT.

This clone showed up just a few times. Written as DNA, the CDR3 is TGTGCCAGCAGACTGAGGGCCTCGGCCACTAATGAAAAACTGTTTTTT. Protein product: CASRLRASATNEKLFF. The J gene is TRBJ1-4, the V gene TRBV27, with unresolved D. Trimming stripped 6 bases from V and 2 bases from J, with 16 bases between. The CDR3 runs to 16 residues. The V gene's germline CDR1 is MNHEY and CDR2 SMNVEV (reference sequence).

This clone showed up just once. The chain carries TRBV11-2 and TRBJ2-1, with 7 bases lining up with TRBD1. The CDR3 is 15 residues long. Germline loops: CDR1 SGHAT, CDR2 FQNNGV. The ends lost 4 bases at V and 2 bases at J; junction bases unmatched: 5. CDR3 bases: TGTGCCAGCAGCTCACGACAGGGCACCTACAATGAGCAGTTCTTC. Translated: CASSSRQGTYNEQFF.

The CDR3 sequence: CASNTARRPSYTF. CDR3 DNA sequence: TGTGCCAGCAACACCGCGCGACGCCCCAGCTACACCTTC. V usage is TRBV6-5 and J usage is TRBJ1-2; D not certain. The V gene's germline CDR1 is MNHEY and CDR2 SVGAGI. Trimming cost V 7 bases and J 9 bases, with 18 bases left between them. There are 13 residues in the CDR3.

The V and J genes are TRBV27 and TRBJ1-6; unclear D gene. Trimming pared 2 bases from V and 8 bases from J, leaving 16 bases between. Germline CDR1 MNHEY, CDR2 SMNVEV (reference sequence). The CDR3 is made up of 16 amino acids. This CDR3 is CASSLLYQPLDSPLHF. CDR3 sequence (DNA): TGTGCCAGCAGTTTACTTTACCAGCCCCTCGATTCACCCCTCCACTTT.

The V gene is TRBV28, the J gene TRBJ1-2, with D unresolved. The CDR3 is 14 residues long. The germline CDR1 and CDR2 sequences are MDHEN and SYDVKM. Trimming shortened V by 2 bases and J by 4 bases, and 11 bases separated the two germline ends. CDR3 sequence reads: CASSLQGSSYGYTF. In nucleotides, the CDR3 is TGTGCCAGCAGTTTACAAGGTTCAAGCTATGGCTACACCTTC.

V usage is TRBV4-1 and J usage is TRBJ1-1; D perhaps matches TRBD1 (5 bases). V lost 1 base, J lost 1 base, and 10 bases lay in between. Germline-derived CDR1 and CDR2 are MGHRA and YSYEKL. The CDR3 is made up of 15 amino acids. This CDR3 is CASSQVVGENTEAFF. The DNA of the CDR3 is TGCGCCAGCAGCCAAGTCGTAGGGGAGAACACTGAAGCTTTCTTT.

J is TRBJ1-5 and V is TRBV7-9; 9 bases align to TRBD1. Germline V gene lookup returns CDR1 SEHNR and CDR2 FQNEAQ (reference sequence). The CDR3 has 15 amino acids. Losses at the gene ends were 0 bases for V and 5 bases for J; bases not matched to a gene: 2. CDR3 in amino acids: CASSLAGTGHQPQHF. Here the CDR3 DNA reads TGTGCCAGCAGCTTAGCCGGGACAGGGCATCAGCCCCAGCATTTT.

V is TRBV6-2 or TRBV6-3 and J is TRBJ1-2, with D hard to call. CDR3 length equals 11 residues. Trimming left V 6 bases short and J 7 bases short, with 9 bases between. Per the germline V gene, CDR1 is MNHEY and CDR2 is SVGEGT. The CDR3 is CASSAGSGYTF. CDR3 coding DNA: TGTGCCAGCAGCGCAGGTTCTGGCTACACCTTC.

This sequence joins TRBV11-2 and TRBJ2-1; 8 bases align to TRBD1. CDR1 is SGHAT and CDR2 is FQNNGV in the germline V gene. The CDR3 sequence is 16 residues long. Unmatched junction bases numbered 6, after V lost 3 bases and J lost 2 bases. The CDR3 reads CASSFRRTGPYNEQFF. The CDR3 DNA follows: TGTGCCAGCAGCTTTAGGCGGACAGGGCCCTACAATGAGCAGTTCTTC.

The chain couples TRBV12-3 or TRBV12-4 to TRBJ2-7; the D gene is possibly TRBD1 (6 bases). The ends were cut back, 6 bases at V and 1 base at J, with 10 bases in the middle. This CDR3 has 13 amino acids. CDR3 coding DNA: TGTGCCAGCAGAAAGGACAGTTCCTACGAGCAGTACTTC. It translates to CASRKDSSYEQYF.

This sequence joins TRBV18 and TRBJ1-5; 9 nucleotides match TRBD1. Germline CDR1 KGHSH, CDR2 LQKENI. The J segment lost 4 bases and the V segment lost 3 bases, leaving 4 bases of the junction unmatched. CDR3 length: 15 amino acids. The DNA for the CDR3 is TGTGCCAGCTCACCTGGGACAGGGCCTAATCAGCCCCAGCATTTT. This codes for CASSPGTGPNQPQHF.

The gene calls are TRBV6-5 and TRBJ1-2; D gene unclear. V was cut by 8 bases and J by 0 bases, with 16 bases left in between. The CDR3 consists of 15 residues. Germline CDR1 reads MNHEY; CDR2 reads SVGAGI. CDR3 amino acids: CASRNGLVANYGYTF. The CDR3 region has the DNA TGTGCCAGCCGAAACGGCCTGGTAGCTAACTATGGCTACACCTTC.

The chain recombines TRBV10-3 with TRBJ1-1; perhaps TRBD1 as D (5 bases). In germline, CDR1 is ENHRY, CDR2 SYGVKD. V lost 8 bases and J 1 base, leaving 11 bases between the germline ends. The length of the CDR3 is 13 residues. The CDR3 loop reads CAIGGTGNTEAFF. For the CDR3, the DNA is TGTGCCATCGGCGGGACGGGGAACACTGAAGCTTTCTTT.

The chain has TRBV24-1 and TRBJ2-7; D may be TRBD1 or TRBD2 (5 bases each). The V and J ends lost 3 bases and 3 bases respectively, with 14 bases between them. Germline assignment: CDR1 KGHDR and CDR2 SFDVKD. The CDR3 loop spans 15 amino acids. CDR3 in DNA: TGTGCCACCAGTGATGTCCGGGACGGTTACTACGAGCAGTACTTC. Encoded protein: CATSDVRDGYYEQYF.

The rearrangement links TRBV7-2 to TRBJ2-5, with D perhaps matching TRBD1 (6 bases). From germline, CDR1 is SGHTA and CDR2 FQGNSA. The CDR3 covers 13 residues. With 3 bases removed from V and 2 bases from J, the gap between germline ends came to 7 bases. The CDR3 DNA reads as TGTGCCAGCAGCTTGAGGGGGCAAGAGACCCAGTACTTC. Its translation is CASSLRGQETQYF.

The chain couples TRBV12-5 to TRBJ1-2; 7 nucleotides match TRBD1. Germline CDR1 reads LGHNT; CDR2 reads FRNRAP. Trimming at V came to 11 bases and at J to 5 bases, leaving 11 bases not matched to a gene. This CDR3 has 13 amino acids. As DNA, the CDR3 is TGTGCTTGCCCGATACAGGGGCTTTATGGCTACACCTTC. It translates to CACPIQGLYGYTF. Full variable domain (remainder filled in from reference TRBV12-5 and TRBJ1-2): DARVTQTPRHKVTEMGQEVTMRCQPILGHNTVFWYRQTMMQGLELLAYFRNRAPLDDSGMPKDRFSAEMPDATLATLKIQPSEPRDSAVYFCACPIQGLYGYTFGSGTRLTVV.

The V and J genes are TRBV10-3 and TRBJ2-5, with 10 bases aligning to TRBD2. V was clipped by 4 bases and J by 6 bases; unmatched bases: 11. The CDR3 consists of 16 residues. Per the germline V gene, CDR1 is ENHRY and CDR2 is SYGVKD. The CDR3 nucleotides are TGTGCCATCAGTGGGGGTAGCGGGGGGCTTGAAAAGACCCAGTACTTC. Protein sequence: CAISGGSGGLEKTQYF.

The chain joins TRBV30 to TRBJ1-4; D is uncertain. Germline lookup yields CDR1 GTSNPN and CDR2 SVGIG (reference sequence). The V end lost 8 bases, the J end lost 3 bases, and 13 bases lay between the germline ends. This CDR3 region has 13 residues. The CDR3: CASEHAPNEKLFF. As DNA, the CDR3 is TGTGCCAGTGAACATGCCCCTAATGAAAAACTGTTTTTT.

This chain links TRBV7-8 with TRBJ1-6, with TRBD1 as a possible D gene (5 bases). Germline CDR1 SGHVS, CDR2 FQNEAQ. This CDR3 comprises 14 residues. V lost 6 bases to trimming and J lost 8 bases, with 14 bases between them. Here the CDR3 DNA reads TGTGCCAGCAGTCGGGACTGGCCTTATTCACCCCTCCACTTT. Its translation is CASSRDWPYSPLHF.

The chain couples TRBV10-3 to TRBJ2-5, with D possibly being TRBD2 (5 bases). Germline CDR1 and CDR2: ENHRY and SYGVKD. The CDR3 runs 16 residues. Trimming shortened V by 4 bases and J by 0 bases, and 15 bases separated the two germline ends. The CDR3 DNA is TGTGCCATCAGTGCGGGAACAGAACAAAACCAAGAGACCCAGTACTTC. Protein product: CAISAGTEQNQETQYF.

This chain joins TRBV10-1 and TRBJ1-5; 10 bases match TRBD1. Trimming at V came to 2 bases and at J to 5 bases, leaving 15 bases not matched to a gene. The germline V gene encodes CDR1 WNHNN and CDR2 SYGVQD (reference sequence). CDR3 length: 19 amino acids. The CDR3 DNA is TGCGCCAGCAGTGAGGTCCGGGACAGGGGACCCCCTAATGATCAGCCCCAGCATTTT. Encoded protein: CASSEVRDRGPPNDQPQHF.

The rearrangement links TRBV4-1 to TRBJ2-3, with 8 bases matching TRBD2. The CDR3 contains 16 residues. The germline CDR1 and CDR2 sequences are MGHRA and YSYEKL. After removal of 1 base from V and 5 bases from J, the junction contained 8 bases not matched to a gene. The CDR3 protein is CASSQVDGGAIDTQYF. The DNA of the CDR3 is TGCGCCAGCAGCCAAGTCGACGGGGGGGCGATAGATACGCAGTATTTT.

J is TRBJ1-3 and V is TRBV5-5, with D tentatively TRBD1 (6 bases). V lost 5 bases, J lost 0 bases, and 15 bases lay in between. The CDR3 has 16 residues. Germline V gene data show CDR1 as SGHKS and CDR2 as YYEKEE (reference sequence). CDR3 nucleotide sequence: TGTGCCAGCAGTTCGACAGGCGTGAGCTCTGGAAACACCATATATTTT. This gives the protein CASSSTGVSSGNTIYF.

The chain carries TRBV24-1 and TRBJ2-3, with a weak D call TRBD2 (7 bases). The CDR3 has 16 residues. Trimming removed 0 bases at V and 3 bases at J, with 12 bases between. Germline CDR1 and CDR2: KGHDR and SFDVKD. The CDR3 DNA reads as TGTGCCACCAGTGATTTGCGGGGGGCCGGGACAGATACGCAGTATTTT. It translates to CATSDLRGAGTDTQYF.

The rearrangement joins TRBV5-5 to TRBJ1-5; no definite D call. The CDR3 is 15 amino acids. Trimming shortened V by 0 bases and J by 0 bases, and 7 bases separated the two germline ends. Germline values: CDR1 SGHKS, CDR2 YYEKEE (reference sequence). The CDR3, as DNA: TGTGCCAGCAGCTTGGGGACGGATAGCAATCAGCCCCAGCATTTT. This codes for CASSLGTDSNQPQHF. Complete variable domain (other parts from reference TRBV5-5 and TRBJ1-5): DAGVTQSPTHLIKTRGQQVTLRCSPISGHKSVSWYQQVLGQGPQFIFQYYEKEERGRGNFPDRFSARQFPNYSSELNVNALLLGDSALYLCASSLGTDSNQPQHFGDGTRLSIL.